This TCR beta chain is from a study of technical replicates of blood from a few donors (dated by TCRdb to about 2017). Library creation used the immunoSEQ multiplex PCR assay. Sourced from immuneACCESS, this table was stored by TCRdb with only in-frame sequences that have V and J called. A share of the clones is absent; for the studies checked, an unresolved V gene accounts for under half, and the remainder has no known explanation. The sample table contains about 68,000 clones; only one count was recorded for about 97% of them. More than 0.25% of the sample lies in the top ten. On this clone itself: Its binding antigen is unknown. No much larger clone exists at a distance of one base, and base qualities are not known.

The CDR3 goes from the cysteine to the phenylalanine over 11 residues. Kept here is only the CDR3 DNA, which spans 33 bases and is read in frame from base 1. CDR1 and CDR2 are read off the germline V gene (reference sequence) as DFQATT and SNEGSKA. The sample comprised T cells isolated from PBMCs. The clonotype comes from a human donor in good health. The receptor chain draws on TRBV20-1 and TRBJ2-2, and TRBD2 aligns with 8 junction nucleotides. The DNA sequence is as follows: TGCAGCCCGCGGGGGGACGGGGAGCTGTTTTTT. Its protein reads: CSPRGDGELFF.